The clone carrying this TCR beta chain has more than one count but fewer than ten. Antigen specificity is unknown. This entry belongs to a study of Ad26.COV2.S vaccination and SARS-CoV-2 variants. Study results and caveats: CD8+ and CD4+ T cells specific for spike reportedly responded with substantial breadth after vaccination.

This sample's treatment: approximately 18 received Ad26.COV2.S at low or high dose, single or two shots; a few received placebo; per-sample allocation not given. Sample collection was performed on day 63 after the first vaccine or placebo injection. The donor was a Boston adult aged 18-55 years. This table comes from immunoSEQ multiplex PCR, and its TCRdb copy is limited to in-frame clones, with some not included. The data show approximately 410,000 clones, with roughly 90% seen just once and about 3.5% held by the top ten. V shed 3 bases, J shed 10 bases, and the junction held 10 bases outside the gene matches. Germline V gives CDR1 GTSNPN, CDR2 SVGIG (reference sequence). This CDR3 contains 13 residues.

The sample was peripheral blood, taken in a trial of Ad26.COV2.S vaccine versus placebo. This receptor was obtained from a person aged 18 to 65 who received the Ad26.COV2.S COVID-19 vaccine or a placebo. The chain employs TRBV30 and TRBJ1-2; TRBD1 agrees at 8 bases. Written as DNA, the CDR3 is TGTGCCTGGAGCGCCGGGACAGGCGTGATCTACACCTTC. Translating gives CAWSAGTGVIYTF.